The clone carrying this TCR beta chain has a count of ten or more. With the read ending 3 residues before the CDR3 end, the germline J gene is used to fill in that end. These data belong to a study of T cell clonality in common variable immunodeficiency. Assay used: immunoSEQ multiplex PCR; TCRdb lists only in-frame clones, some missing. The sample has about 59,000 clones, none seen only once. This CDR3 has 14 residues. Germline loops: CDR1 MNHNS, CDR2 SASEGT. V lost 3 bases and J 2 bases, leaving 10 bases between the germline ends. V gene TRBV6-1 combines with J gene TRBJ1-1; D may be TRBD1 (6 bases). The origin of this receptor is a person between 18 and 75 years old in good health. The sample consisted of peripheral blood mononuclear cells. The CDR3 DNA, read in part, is TGTGCCAGCAGTGACCCGGGACATAACACTGAA. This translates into CASSDPGHNTE. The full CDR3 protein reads CASSDPGHNTEAFF.